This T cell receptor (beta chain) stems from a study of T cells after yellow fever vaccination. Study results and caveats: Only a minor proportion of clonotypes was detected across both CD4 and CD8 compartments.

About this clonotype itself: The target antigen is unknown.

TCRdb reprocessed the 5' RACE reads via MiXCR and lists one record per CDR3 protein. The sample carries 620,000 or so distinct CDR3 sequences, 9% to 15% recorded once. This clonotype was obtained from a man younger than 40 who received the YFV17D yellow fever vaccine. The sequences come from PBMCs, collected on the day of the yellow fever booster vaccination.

The CDR3 nucleotides are TGTGCCAGCAGTTTCCTAAGCCCCCGACAAAACTACGAGCAGTACTTC. This sequence encodes CASSFLSPRQNYEQYF. The V gene is TRBV28, the J gene TRBJ2-7; D call uncertain. Germline CDR1 is MDHEN and CDR2 is SYDVKM. The CDR3 is made up of 16 amino acids. V was cut by 3 bases and J by 3 bases, with 18 bases left in between.